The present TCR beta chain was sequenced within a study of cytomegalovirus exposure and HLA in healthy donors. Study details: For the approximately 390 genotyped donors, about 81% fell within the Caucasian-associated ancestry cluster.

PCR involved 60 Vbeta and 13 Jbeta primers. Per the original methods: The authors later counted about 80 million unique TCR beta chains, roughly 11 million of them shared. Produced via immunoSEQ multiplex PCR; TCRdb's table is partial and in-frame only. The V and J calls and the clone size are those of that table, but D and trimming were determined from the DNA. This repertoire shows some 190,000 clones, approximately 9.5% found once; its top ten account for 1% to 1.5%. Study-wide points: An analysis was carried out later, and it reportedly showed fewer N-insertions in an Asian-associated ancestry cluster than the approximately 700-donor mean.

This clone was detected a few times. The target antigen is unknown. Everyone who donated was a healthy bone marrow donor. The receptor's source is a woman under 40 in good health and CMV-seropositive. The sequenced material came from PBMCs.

The CDR3 DNA is TGTGCCAGCAGTTTAGCGGTAAGCTCCTACGAGCAGTACTTC. This encodes CASSLAVSSYEQYF. The chain couples TRBV27 to TRBJ2-7; no clear D gene. Trimming took off 2 bases at V and 0 bases at J, with 8 bases between the two ends. Germline V gene lookup returns CDR1 MNHEY and CDR2 SMNVEV (reference sequence). The length of the CDR3 is 14 residues.